In this sample, the clone carrying this T cell receptor (beta chain) turned up a few times. Its antigen remains unidentified. The sample is drawn from a study of T cells after yellow fever vaccination. Findings of the study overall: The bulk population could contribute abundant contaminating clonotypes to FACS-sorted repertoires.

TCRdb re-called the 5' RACE reads with MiXCR, one entry per CDR3 protein. The sample records under 550,000 distinct CDR3 sequences, roughly a fifth being singletons. The sample consisted of PBMCs, taken less than 25 days after the first yellow fever vaccination. This TCR came from a man aged 18 to 35 who received the YFV17D yellow fever vaccine.

The CDR3 nucleotides read TGCGCCAGCAGCCAAGCCGGGACTTGGGGCACAGATACGCAGTATTTT. Amino acids: CASSQAGTWGTDTQYF. This chain uses TRBV4-3 with TRBJ2-3; D may be TRBD2 (6 bases). The CDR3 is 16 residues long. The germline gives CDR1 LGHNA, CDR2 YSLEER. V was clipped by 1 base and J by 1 base, with 12 bases between them.